Listed below are T cell receptor beta chains from one sample, sequenced in a study of CXCR3-negative and CXCR3-positive naive CD8 T cells. TCRdb reworked the 5' RACE reads into one entry per CDR3 protein, no DNA. Its table records roughly 140,000 distinct CDR3 sequences. Sequencing input: naive CXCR3+ CD8+ T cells from blood. These receptors were collected from a human donor in good health. Some clones in this sample may be carry-over from other donors' samples. Both conserved end residues are part of each CDR3.

V gene: TRBV11-2
J gene: TRBJ2-5
CDR3 protein: CASSSQQEQELETQYF

V gene: TRBV2
J gene: TRBJ2-1
CDR3 protein: CASSEGTSGSNEQFF

V gene: TRBV29-1
J gene: TRBJ2-1
CDR3 protein: CSVDPPGSYNEQFF

V gene: TRBV4-1
J gene: TRBJ1-3
CDR3 protein: CASSQGGESSGNTIYF

V gene: TRBV4-2
J gene: TRBJ2-7
CDR3 protein: CASSPFGQGYYEKYF

V gene: TRBV12-3/TRBV12-4
J gene: TRBJ1-1
CDR3 protein: CASSPWAGGPEAFF

V gene: TRBV7-9
J gene: TRBJ1-1
CDR3 protein: CASSPPGSTEAFF

V gene: TRBV19
J gene: TRBJ2-1
CDR3 protein: CASSIGSGGLTYNEQFF

V gene: TRBV3-1
J gene: TRBJ1-1
CDR3 protein: CASSHGGYTEAFF

V gene: TRBV19
J gene: TRBJ1-5
CDR3 protein: CASADKGNNQPQHF

V gene: TRBV29-1
J gene: TRBJ2-1
CDR3 protein: CSLGGGTVSYNEQFF

V gene: TRBV6-2/TRBV6-3
J gene: TRBJ2-7
CDR3 protein: CASSYSHREQYF

V gene: TRBV7-9
J gene: TRBJ2-5
CDR3 protein: CASSFQDRQETQYF

V gene: TRBV5-6
J gene: TRBJ1-1
CDR3 protein: CASSLEAGGGHFLPSNTEAFF

V gene: TRBV4-1
J gene: TRBJ2-2
CDR3 protein: CASSTQGTGELFF

V gene: TRBV14
J gene: TRBJ2-3
CDR3 protein: CASSHLTVTDTQYF

V gene: TRBV15
J gene: TRBJ2-5
CDR3 protein: CATRRNPRGIEETQYF

V gene: TRBV20-1
J gene: TRBJ1-1
CDR3 protein: CGASRQGSTEAFF

V gene: TRBV6-5
J gene: TRBJ2-5
CDR3 protein: CASRPSLAQETQYF

V gene: TRBV7-8
J gene: TRBJ2-5
CDR3 protein: CASRSSSWETQYF

V gene: TRBV30
J gene: TRBJ1-2
CDR3 protein: CASPSGRMYGYAF

V gene: TRBV29-1
J gene: TRBJ1-1
CDR3 protein: CSVEEVNTEAYF

V gene: TRBV6-5
J gene: TRBJ2-7
CDR3 protein: CASSVLAGAGEQYF

V gene: TRBV9
J gene: TRBJ2-1
CDR3 protein: CASSVRDRELGTYNEQFF

V gene: TRBV12-3/TRBV12-4
J gene: TRBJ1-2
CDR3 protein: CASSLAGTGNYGYTF

V gene: TRBV29-1
J gene: TRBJ2-2
CDR3 protein: CSAGEAGALFF

V gene: TRBV28
J gene: TRBJ2-7
CDR3 protein: CASTLGLSYEQYF

V gene: TRBV4-1
J gene: TRBJ2-1
CDR3 protein: CASSPGLAGGTYNEQFF

V gene: TRBV27
J gene: TRBJ1-3
CDR3 protein: CASSQDRGSGNTIYF

V gene: TRBV28
J gene: TRBJ2-7
CDR3 protein: CASSTQFPARDRAYEQYF

V gene: TRBV7-2
J gene: TRBJ2-7
CDR3 protein: CASSLGGGGYEQYF

V gene: TRBV7-9
J gene: TRBJ2-2
CDR3 protein: CASIFRKGELFF

V gene: TRBV4-1
J gene: TRBJ2-3
CDR3 protein: CASSQLAGGGDTQYF

V gene: TRBV28
J gene: TRBJ1-5
CDR3 protein: CASSRTGYQPQHF

V gene: TRBV29-1
J gene: TRBJ2-1
CDR3 protein: CSVKPRSYNEQFF

V gene: TRBV25-1
J gene: TRBJ2-1
CDR3 protein: CASSDWVNEQFF

V gene: TRBV14
J gene: TRBJ2-3
CDR3 protein: CASTTLAGGPDTQYF

V gene: TRBV4-2
J gene: TRBJ1-4
CDR3 protein: CASSQENSGEGKLFF

V gene: TRBV7-6
J gene: TRBJ2-1
CDR3 protein: CASSFVSGNNEQFF

V gene: TRBV6-6
J gene: TRBJ1-2
CDR3 protein: CASSPTSGGGYTF

V gene: TRBV6-4
J gene: TRBJ2-3
CDR3 protein: CASSADGTTDTQYF

V gene: TRBV20-1
J gene: TRBJ2-1
CDR3 protein: CSARSPDRGNEQFF

V gene: TRBV10-1
J gene: TRBJ2-1
CDR3 protein: CASSELAGGGNEQFF

V gene: TRBV7-2
J gene: TRBJ2-3
CDR3 protein: CASSLVGPDTQYF

V gene: TRBV5-6
J gene: TRBJ2-1
CDR3 protein: CASSLGTVYGDEQFF

V gene: TRBV3-1
J gene: TRBJ1-1
CDR3 protein: CASSDRQENTEAFF

V gene: TRBV29-1
J gene: TRBJ2-2
CDR3 protein: CSGQGNTGELFF

V gene: TRBV7-2
J gene: TRBJ2-1
CDR3 protein: CASSFYGRGRNTYNEQFF

V gene: TRBV12-5
J gene: TRBJ1-1
CDR3 protein: CASGLGTGPNTEAFF

V gene: TRBV12-5
J gene: TRBJ2-7
CDR3 protein: CASAGDNNSYEQYF

V gene: TRBV29-1
J gene: TRBJ1-3
CDR3 protein: CSVGDSSSGNTIYF

V gene: TRBV28
J gene: TRBJ2-7
CDR3 protein: CASSISLHFTDRVSYEQYF

V gene: TRBV9
J gene: TRBJ2-4
CDR3 protein: CASSLGHSAKNIQYF

V gene: TRBV28
J gene: TRBJ2-5
CDR3 protein: CASDEDRDGETQYF

V gene: TRBV20-1
J gene: TRBJ2-7
CDR3 protein: CSARDRHIYEQYF